These 30 T cell receptor beta chains originate from one sample sequenced in a study of blood T cell repertoires in COVID-19. Measured with immunoSEQ multiplex PCR; TCRdb has only the in-frame clones, and not every one. The table shows about 260,000 clones, with about four fifths occurring only once. Sequencing was done on a sample of peripheral blood. The receptors originated from a woman in her forties or fifties who had recovered from COVID-19.

The table lists this clone with a count of one. The chain couples TRBV5-1 to TRBJ2-2; D gene uncertain. CDR1 and CDR2 (germline): SGHRS, YFSETQ. Trimming removed 0 bases at V and 7 bases at J, with 7 bases between. The CDR3 sequence is 13 residues long. The CDR3 loop is CASSLAGGGELFF. The CDR3 nucleotides are TGCGCCAGCAGCTTGGCAGGTGGCGGGGAGCTGTTTTTT.

The chain carries TRBV6-6 and TRBJ1-6; 10 positions agree with TRBD1. Germline CDR1 reads MNHNY; CDR2 reads SVGAGI (reference sequence). Trimming took 6 bases from V and 5 from J; bases not matched to a gene: 4. CDR3 size: 15 residues. CDR3 nucleotides: TGTGCCAGCAGGGGGGGACAGGGGAATAATTCACCCCTCCACTTT. It is translated as CASRGGQGNNSPLHF.

This clone was recorded only once. This chain joins TRBV6-5 and TRBJ2-1; the D gene is possibly TRBD2 (5 bases). The CDR3 is 13 residues long. The V end lost 10 bases, the J end lost 1 base, and 11 bases lay between the germline ends. Germline V gene lookup returns CDR1 MNHEY and CDR2 SVGAGI. The CDR3 loop reads CATRTGSYNEQFF. The CDR3 nucleotides read TGTGCCACCCGGACTGGGTCCTACAATGAGCAGTTCTTC.

The chain links TRBV3-1 (or the pseudogene TRBV3-2) to TRBJ2-7; 7 bases fit TRBD2. V shed 1 base and J 7 bases; nucleotides not matched to a gene: 10. Germline V gene data show CDR1 as LGHDT and CDR2 as YNNKEL (reference sequence). CDR3 length: 15 residues. Here the CDR3 reads CASSQVGAGEREQYF. CDR3 DNA sequence: TGTGCCAGCAGCCAAGTCGGCGCGGGAGAGCGGGAGCAGTACTTC.

V usage is TRBV19 and J usage is TRBJ2-5; tentative D call: TRBD1 (5 bases). CDR1 LNHDA and CDR2 SQIVND come from the germline V gene (reference sequence). Trimming cost V 4 bases and J 3 bases, with 9 bases left between them. The CDR3 totals 13 residues. For the CDR3, the DNA is TGTGCCAGTAGTAGGGGCATTAAAGAGACCCAGTACTTC. It encodes CASSRGIKETQYF.

J is TRBJ2-5 and V is TRBV5-1, with 9 bases matching TRBD2. Looked up from germline, CDR1 is SGHRS and CDR2 is YFSETQ. The V and J ends lost 4 bases and 3 bases, in that order; junction bases with no gene match: 4. CDR3 size: 14 residues. CDR3 DNA sequence: TGCGCCAGCAGCCCTGTAGCGGGGGAAGAGACCCAGTACTTC. This gives the protein CASSPVAGEETQYF.

In its sample, this clone was seen a few times. The genes are TRBV30 and TRBJ1-1, with D perhaps TRBD1 (5 bases). Looked up from germline, CDR1 is GTSNPN and CDR2 is SVGIG (reference sequence). The CDR3 runs 15 residues. V gave up 3 bases and J gave up 5 bases, with 19 bases separating them. The CDR3 region has the DNA TGTGCCTGGAGGGTCGGGGGGATGGGTGGTACTGAAGCTTTCTTT. Translated: CAWRVGGMGGTEAFF. The full variable domain, its missing parts supplied by reference TRBV30 and TRBJ1-1, is SQTIHQWPATLVQPVGSPLSLECTVEGTSNPNLYWYRQAAGRGLQLLFYSVGIGQISSEVPQNLSASRPQDRQFILSSKKLLLSDSGFYLCAWRVGGMGGTEAFFGQGTRLTVV.

This chain links TRBV6-1 with TRBJ1-3; TRBD1 agrees at 7 bases. Trimming took 2 bases from V and 7 from J; bases not matched to a gene: 11. This CDR3 has 16 residues. Germline V gene data show CDR1 as MNHNS and CDR2 as SASEGT. The CDR3 DNA follows: TGTGCCAGCAGTGAACCCGGGAGAGGGGGCGCGAACACCATATATTTT. Translating gives CASSEPGRGGANTIYF.

The rearrangement links TRBV11-1 to TRBJ2-3, with TRBD2 identical over 13 bases. Per the germline V gene, CDR1 is SGHAT and CDR2 is FQDESV (reference sequence). V lost 1 base to trimming and J lost 3 bases; unmatched junction nucleotides: 1. The CDR3 runs to 16 residues. The CDR3, as DNA: TGTGCCAGCAGCTTAGGGACTAGCGGGAGAACAGATACGCAGTATTTT. This sequence encodes CASSLGTSGRTDTQYF.

The chain is built from TRBV6-5 and TRBJ1-4; D uncertain. The germline V gene encodes CDR1 MNHEY and CDR2 SVGAGI. The CDR3 is 15 residues long. V was cut by 0 bases and J by 7 bases, with 12 bases left in between. The CDR3 loop reads CASSYSAGEGEKLFF. In DNA form, the CDR3 reads TGTGCCAGCAGTTACTCAGCCGGGGAGGGTGAAAAACTGTTTTTT.

The chain couples TRBV10-1 to TRBJ2-7, with 8 bases matching TRBD2. The V and J ends lost 8 bases and 4 bases, in that order; junction bases with no gene match: 7. The CDR3 extends over 13 amino acids. Germline assignment: CDR1 WNHNN and CDR2 SYGVQD (reference sequence). CDR3 sequence (DNA): TGCGCCAGCTCTCGTAAGCGGGGGTACGAGCAGTACTTC. Its translation: CASSRKRGYEQYF.

This chain links TRBV11-1 with TRBJ1-1; tentative D call: TRBD1 (6 bases). The CDR3 loop spans 13 amino acids. The V end was cut by 2 bases, the J end by 4 bases, with 8 bases between. Germline loops: CDR1 SGHAT, CDR2 FQDESV (reference sequence). CDR3 sequence reads: CASSLRQATEAFF. CDR3 DNA: TGTGCCAGCAGCTTAAGACAGGCCACTGAAGCTTTCTTT. The full variable domain, rest sourced from reference TRBV11-1 and TRBJ1-1, is EAEVAQSPRYKITEKSQAVAFWCDPISGHATLYWYRQILGQGPELLVQFQDESVVDDSQLPKDRFSAERLKGVDSTLKIQPAELGDSAMYLCASSLRQATEAFFGQGTRLTVV.

In this sample, this clone turned up many times. The sample has other DNA sequences that encode this CDR3 too. The chain has TRBV19 and TRBJ2-1; D is unresolved. The CDR3 length is 13 residues. Per germline, CDR1 LNHDA and CDR2 SQIVND (reference sequence). V was cut by 1 base and J by 5 bases, with 6 bases left in between. This CDR3 reads CASSIGGHNEQFF. The CDR3 DNA sequence: TGTGCCAGTAGTATAGGCGGCCACAATGAGCAGTTCTTC.

The chain employs TRBV2 and TRBJ1-6; tentative D call: TRBD1 (5 bases). Germline CDR1 SNHLY, CDR2 FYNNEI. V lost 6 bases and J lost 7, with 16 bases in between. CDR3 length equals 15 residues. The CDR3 DNA reads as TGTGCCAGCAGGCCGCAGAATGGGGGGAATTCACCCCTCCACTTT. Protein sequence: CASRPQNGGNSPLHF.

V usage is TRBV19 and J usage is TRBJ2-7; D call uncertain. The CDR3 length is 14 residues. Trimming cost V 0 bases and J 4 bases, with 10 bases left between them. Germline V gene lookup returns CDR1 LNHDA and CDR2 SQIVND (reference sequence). CDR3 nucleotide sequence: TGTGCCAGTAGTATAGATCTCGAGCAATACGAGCAGTACTTC. This gives the protein CASSIDLEQYEQYF.

The CDR3 loop is CASSLRASQNYEQYF. Written as DNA, the CDR3 is TGCGCCAGCAGCCTCAGGGCCTCCCAGAACTACGAGCAGTACTTC. The chain has TRBV4-3 and TRBJ2-7, with a tentative D call TRBD1 (5 bases). With 4 bases removed from V and 3 bases from J, the gap between germline ends came to 16 bases. Per germline, CDR1 LGHNA and CDR2 YSLEER. The CDR3 length is 15 residues.

This chain uses TRBV9 with TRBJ2-5; D is possibly TRBD1 (6 bases). V was trimmed by 2 bases and J by 0 bases, leaving 8 bases between them. Germline V gene sequence: CDR1 SGDLS, CDR2 YYNGEE. The CDR3 is 14 residues long. The CDR3 bases are TGTGCCAGCAGCGTGGCAGGGGACCAAGAGACCCAGTACTTC. Translated: CASSVAGDQETQYF.

The gene calls are TRBV7-2 and TRBJ1-2; D is undetermined. This CDR3 spans 13 amino acids. V was pared by 1 base and J by 5 bases, with 8 bases between. From germline, CDR1 is SGHTA and CDR2 FQGNSA. The CDR3 DNA follows: TGTGCCAGCAGCTTAGATCAGGTGTATGGCTACACCTTC. Residues: CASSLDQVYGYTF. Filled out from reference TRBV7-2 and TRBJ1-2, the complete variable domain reads GAGVSQSPSNKVTEKGKDVELRCDPISGHTALYWYRQSLGQGLEFLIYFQGNSAPDKSGLPSDRFSAERTGGSVSTLTIQRTQQEDSAVYLCASSLDQVYGYTFGSGTRLTVV.

The V and J genes are TRBV19 and TRBJ2-3, with 7 bases aligning to TRBD2. Germline assignment: CDR1 LNHDA and CDR2 SQIVND (reference sequence). This CDR3 comprises 16 residues. The J segment lost 2 bases and the V segment lost 5 bases, leaving 10 bases of the junction unmatched. CDR3 residues: CASSWGTNQDTDTQYF. The CDR3 DNA reads TGTGCCAGTAGTTGGGGGACTAACCAAGACACAGATACGCAGTATTTT.

This rearrangement joins TRBV7-2 to TRBJ1-3; D is undetermined. Germline V lookup: CDR1 SGHTA, CDR2 FQGNSA. V lost 5 bases to trimming and J lost 0 bases, with 17 bases between them. This CDR3 has 17 residues. The CDR3 DNA reads TGTGCCAGCAGCCTAGTGGCCAGGCCGAGCTCTGGAAACACCATATATTTT. Translated, it gives CASSLVARPSSGNTIYF.

This clone was counted a few times. This chain links TRBV5-1 with TRBJ1-5; 7 bases are a match to TRBD1. The junction had 7 bases not matched to a gene; V was cut back by 0 bases and J by 4 bases. The CDR3 totals 16 residues. Germline assignment: CDR1 SGHRS and CDR2 YFSETQ. CDR3 sequence (DNA): TGCGCCAGCAGCTTGGGACCTCAGGGGGGAAATCAGCCCCAGCATTTT. Amino acids: CASSLGPQGGNQPQHF.

V and J are TRBV27 and TRBJ2-7, with D perhaps matching TRBD1 (6 bases). CDR1 is MNHEY and CDR2 is SMNVEV in the germline V gene (reference sequence). The ends were cut back, 6 bases at V and 6 bases at J, with 15 bases in the middle. This CDR3 is built from 13 residues. CDR3 loop: CASRLQGLGEQYF. CDR3 DNA sequence: TGTGCCAGCAGGCTACAGGGTTTGGGCGAGCAGTACTTC.

The chain is built from TRBV5-6 and TRBJ2-5; D unresolved. The CDR3 runs to 17 residues. Germline loops: CDR1 SGHDT, CDR2 YYEEEE. Trimming shortened V by 4 bases and J by 0 bases, and 19 bases separated the two germline ends. Here the CDR3 DNA reads TGTGCCAGCAGCCCTCGACTTATGCCCAAGTACCAAGAGACCCAGTACTTC. Translated: CASSPRLMPKYQETQYF.

V gene TRBV27 combines with J gene TRBJ1-2, with TRBD1 matching 7 bases. Per the germline V gene, CDR1 is MNHEY and CDR2 is SMNVEV (reference sequence). The CDR3 has 13 amino acids. V was pared by 4 bases and J by 8 bases, with 7 bases of the junction left unmatched. The CDR3 DNA reads TGTGCCAGCAGTTCAAACAGGGGACTCGGCTACACCTTC. Its protein product is CASSSNRGLGYTF.

The gene calls are TRBV12-3 or TRBV12-4 and TRBJ1-3; D remains unclear. The CDR3 extends over 11 amino acids. V lost 6 bases, J lost 9 bases, and 9 bases lay in between. CDR3 amino acids: CASSPRSTIYF. For the CDR3, the DNA is TGTGCCAGCAGCCCACGTAGCACCATATATTTT.

This clone was recorded once. CDR3 sequence: CASSSDTYEQYF. CDR3 nucleotides: TGTGCCAGCTCATCAGACACCTACGAGCAGTACTTC. J is TRBJ2-7 and V is TRBV18, with D unclear. The CDR3 totals 12 residues. Germline CDR1 is KGHSH and CDR2 is LQKENI. Trimming took off 5 bases at V and 2 bases at J, with 7 bases between the two ends. Combining the CDR3 with reference TRBV18 and TRBJ2-7 gives the whole variable domain NAGVMQNPRHLVRRRGQEARLRCSPMKGHSHVYWYRQLPEEGLKFMVYLQKENIIDESGMPKERFSAEFPKEGPSILRIQQVVRGDSAAYFCASSSDTYEQYFGPGTRLTVT.

The V call is TRBV28, the J call TRBJ1-4; a weak D match, TRBD1 (6 bases). The CDR3 has 14 amino acids. V lost 3 bases, J lost 10 bases, and 15 bases lay in between. In germline, CDR1 is MDHEN, CDR2 SYDVKM. The CDR3 region has the DNA TGTGCCAGCAGTTTGGGGACACTGGCCGGAAAACTGTTTTTT. Translated, it gives CASSLGTLAGKLFF.

The CDR3 bases are TGTGCCAGCAGCCATCACGTCCTGACTTTC. It translates to CASSHHVLTF. The gene calls are TRBV7-9 and TRBJ2-6; D remains unclear. CDR3 length: 10 amino acids. Germline lookup yields CDR1 SEHNR and CDR2 FQNEAQ (reference sequence). Trimming stripped 5 bases from V and 11 bases from J, with 4 bases between. The full variable domain, rest sourced from reference TRBV7-9 and TRBJ2-6, is DTGVSQNPRHKITKRGQNVTFRCDPISEHNRLYWYRQTLGQGPEFLTYFQNEAQLEKSRLLSDRFSAERPKGSFSTLEIQRTEQGDSAMYLCASSHHVLTFGAGSRLTVL.

This chain uses TRBV10-3 with TRBJ1-4, with D tentatively TRBD1 (5 bases). V was trimmed by 4 bases and J by 8 bases, leaving 14 bases between them. The germline CDR1 and CDR2 sequences are ENHRY and SYGVKD. This CDR3 has 14 amino acids. In nucleotides, the CDR3 is TGTGCCATCAGTGTGGGGGGTGCAAACGAAAAACTGTTTTTT. This encodes CAISVGGANEKLFF.

The J gene is TRBJ2-2, the V gene TRBV19, with a possible D match to TRBD1 (5 bases). The CDR3 consists of 16 residues. CDR1 and CDR2 (germline): LNHDA, SQIVND (reference sequence). V lost 3 bases, J lost 3 bases, and 14 bases lay in between. Here the CDR3 reads CASSMAKTADTGELFF. CDR3 DNA: TGTGCCAGTAGTATGGCTAAGACAGCCGACACCGGGGAGCTGTTTTTT.